This TCR beta chain was recovered during a study of cytomegalovirus exposure and HLA in healthy donors. Findings and limits, study-wide: Researchers reported that a few CMV-associated chains were confirmed in vitro as CMV antigen-specific. The later analysis indicated that the majority of CMV-associated TCR beta chains appeared HLA-restricted. Indistinguishability led to the exclusion of some V segments, TRBV6-2 and TRBV6-3 included.

Donors consisted of healthy bone marrow donors. Primers for the PCR totalled 60 Vbeta and 13 Jbeta. Here immunoSEQ multiplex PCR was the method, and the copy in TCRdb shows in-frame clones only, minus some. The sample contains some 200,000 clones, around 64% of which appear only once. With regard to this clone: The antigen is not known.

CDR1 is SEHNR and CDR2 is FQNEAQ in the germline V gene (reference sequence). The CDR3 loop spans 13 amino acids. V lost 2 bases and J lost 6, with 10 bases in between. The TCR originated in a man aged 35 to 55 in good health and CMV-seropositive. The chain uses TRBV7-9 and TRBJ1-2; D possibly corresponds to TRBD1 (6 bases). Specimen: PBMCs. CDR3 nucleotide sequence: TGTGCCAGCAGCTTATCAGGGGATGATGGCTACACCTTC. Its translation is CASSLSGDDGYTF.